These 30 T cell receptor beta chains were sequenced from one sample in a study of regulatory dendritic cells for organ transplantation. Allogeneic regulatory or mature dendritic cells were co-cultured for about 5 days with CFSE-labeled sorted T cells at 1:10. Profiled with immunoSEQ multiplex PCR; TCRdb holds only in-frame clones, not every one. The sample includes 20,000 or so clones, 85% seen only once; the top ten take 0.26%. Their recognized antigens are unknown. Source material: naive CD4+ T cells from blood cultured with dendritic cells. Regarding subset: CD45RA+ naive T cells. The receptors come from a human donor in good health.

The chain employs TRBV28 and TRBJ2-7; D is undetermined. The germline V gene encodes CDR1 MDHEN and CDR2 SYDVKM. The CDR3 is 15 amino acids. The V gene lost 8 bases and the J gene lost 0 bases, with 17 bases spanning the gap. The CDR3 coding sequence is TGTGCCAGCCTGGGGATGGCAACCGCCTCCTACGAGCAGTACTTC. This codes for CASLGMATASYEQYF. The variable domain in full, with the rest retrieved from reference TRBV28 and TRBJ2-7, is DVKVTQSSRYLVKRTGEKVFLECVQDMDHENMFWYRQDPGLGLRLIYFSYDVKMKEKGDIPEGYSVSREKKERFSLILESASTNQTSMYLCASLGMATASYEQYFGPGTRLTVT.

The chain uses TRBV6-5 and TRBJ1-5; the match to TRBD1 covers 11 bases. The V gene's germline CDR1 is MNHEY and CDR2 SVGAGI. This CDR3 comprises 15 residues. Trimming took 7 bases from V and 6 from J; bases not matched to a gene: 8. DNA of the CDR3: TGTGCCAGCACCTACCGGGACAGGGGGGGTCAGCCCCAGCATTTT. This gives the protein CASTYRDRGGQPQHF.

J is TRBJ1-4 and V is TRBV19; tentatively, D is TRBD1 (6 bases). The CDR3 contains 16 residues. The V and J ends lost 6 bases and 2 bases respectively, with 16 bases between them. Germline lookup yields CDR1 LNHDA and CDR2 SQIVND (reference sequence). The CDR3 DNA is TGTGCCAGTAGGAAGTACAGGGTGGTCACTAATGAAAAACTGTTTTTT. Protein: CASRKYRVVTNEKLFF.

The rearrangement uses TRBV20-1 and TRBJ1-4; D call uncertain. The CDR3 is 10 residues long. Germline V lookup: CDR1 DFQATT, CDR2 SNEGSKA (reference sequence). The V gene lost 6 bases and the J gene lost 15 bases, with 14 bases spanning the gap. The CDR3 is CSAYGERLFF. CDR3 DNA: TGCAGTGCATACGGTGAAAGGTTGTTTTTT.

The rearrangement uses TRBV5-4 and TRBJ1-1; no definite D call. The V end was cut by 4 bases, the J end by 2 bases, with 15 bases between. Germline CDR1 is SGHNT and CDR2 is YYREEE (reference sequence). The CDR3 runs 15 residues. Written as DNA, the CDR3 is TGTGCCAGCAGCGCGCAGCGGACGTTAAACACTGAAGCTTTCTTT. It specifies CASSAQRTLNTEAFF.

This clone was seen more than once but under ten times. J is TRBJ1-2 and V is TRBV5-4; D gene uncertain. This CDR3 contains 14 residues. The germline V and J ends were trimmed by 0 bases and 4 bases, with 10 bases remaining between them. CDR1 and CDR2 (germline): SGHNT, YYREEE (reference sequence). CDR3: CASSLGPSVYGYTF. The CDR3 bases are TGTGCCAGCAGCTTGGGCCCCAGTGTCTATGGCTACACCTTC.

The chain joins TRBV4-1 to TRBJ1-2; D is ambiguous. Trimming took off 4 bases at V and 0 bases at J, with 12 bases between the two ends. The germline V gene encodes CDR1 MGHRA and CDR2 YSYEKL. The CDR3 length is 15 residues. CDR3 DNA sequence: TGCGCCAGCAGCCTGAGATGGGAAGCTAACTATGGCTACACCTTC. Translation gives CASSLRWEANYGYTF.

This chain links TRBV6-1 with TRBJ2-7; D unresolved. Deletions cut 6 bases from V and 0 bases from J, with 15 bases between. Germline V CDR1 and CDR2: MNHNS, SASEGT. The length of the CDR3 is 15 residues. CDR3 loop: CASRSITGPSYEQYF. CDR3 nucleotide sequence: TGTGCCAGCAGATCAATAACCGGCCCCTCCTACGAGCAGTACTTC.

V gene TRBV18 combines with J gene TRBJ2-2, with D unresolved. This CDR3 contains 15 residues. V lost 4 bases and J 0 bases, leaving 9 bases between the germline ends. From germline, CDR1 is KGHSH and CDR2 LQKENI. The CDR3, as DNA: TGTGCCAGCTCACTGGGCAGTACGAACACCGGGGAGCTGTTTTTT. Residues: CASSLGSTNTGELFF.

This clone has just a few counts. The chain carries TRBV6-5 and TRBJ2-1; a weak D match, TRBD1 (6 bases). This CDR3 comprises 14 residues. Germline assignment: CDR1 MNHEY and CDR2 SVGAGI. Between the trimmed V and J ends, which lost 5 bases and 7 bases, there was a span of 15 bases. The CDR3 loop is CASSNLGGWNEQFF. The CDR3 nucleotides read TGTGCCAGCAGTAACCTAGGGGGTTGGAATGAGCAGTTCTTC.

The chain employs TRBV6-5 and TRBJ2-4, with D perhaps matching TRBD1 or TRBD2 (6 bases each). The CDR3 sequence is 15 residues long. Germline V gene data show CDR1 as MNHEY and CDR2 as SVGAGI. Trimming left V 5 bases short and J 1 base short, with 12 bases between. The CDR3 region has the DNA TGTGCCAGCAGTAGGGGGGTCAGGGCCAAAAACATTCAGTACTTC. Its translation is CASSRGVRAKNIQYF.

The chain recombines TRBV7-9 with TRBJ2-7; D not certain. The V end lost 5 bases, the J end lost 6 bases, and 17 bases lay between the germline ends. The CDR3 contains 14 residues. Germline loops: CDR1 SEHNR, CDR2 FQNEAQ (reference sequence). CDR3 coding DNA: TGTGCCAGCAGCCACGGGCCGAGGAATAGCGAGCAGTACTTC. Protein: CASSHGPRNSEQYF.

The rearrangement uses TRBV28 and TRBJ1-1, with TRBD1 matching 8 bases. V shed 5 bases and J 3 bases; nucleotides not matched to a gene: 11. In germline, CDR1 is MDHEN, CDR2 SYDVKM. This CDR3 is 16 amino acids long. Written as DNA, the CDR3 is TGTGCCAGCAGTCCGAACCAGGGGGCGAGGTACACTGAAGCTTTCTTT. Translation gives CASSPNQGARYTEAFF.

The rearrangement joins TRBV7-9 to TRBJ1-4, with a tentative D call TRBD1 (6 bases). Per germline, CDR1 SEHNR and CDR2 FQNEAQ (reference sequence). This CDR3 is 17 amino acids long. V gave up 5 bases and J gave up 8 bases, with 24 bases separating them. The CDR3 is CASSESLGGDTLEKLFF. The DNA for the CDR3 is TGTGCCAGCAGCGAAAGCCTGGGGGGGGACACCTTGGAAAAACTGTTTTTT.

The rearrangement joins TRBV5-1 to TRBJ1-2; 8 bases map to TRBD1. The V and J ends lost 3 bases and 7 bases, in that order; junction bases with no gene match: 8. The CDR3 is 14 amino acids. Germline CDR1 is SGHRS and CDR2 is YFSETQ. The CDR3 protein is CASSSGQGGTGYTF. CDR3 bases: TGCGCCAGCAGCTCTGGACAGGGCGGTACTGGCTACACCTTC.

The chain carries TRBV7-2 and TRBJ2-6; no clear D gene. Germline values: CDR1 SGHTA, CDR2 FQGNSA. V lost 3 bases and J 4 bases, leaving 7 bases between the germline ends. CDR3 length: 14 residues. Here the CDR3 DNA reads TGTGCCAGCAGCTTGCTTATGGGGGCCAACGTCCTGACTTTC. Protein sequence: CASSLLMGANVLTF.

This clone was counted a few times. The CDR3 reads CASSLAFGSSGGQETQYF. Written as DNA, the CDR3 is TGTGCCAGCAGCTTAGCCTTTGGGTCTAGCGGGGGGCAAGAGACCCAGTACTTC. This sequence joins TRBV7-9 and TRBJ2-5, with TRBD2 matching 11 bases. The CDR3 covers 18 residues. The V and J ends lost 0 bases and 2 bases, in that order; junction bases with no gene match: 8. The germline V gene encodes CDR1 SEHNR and CDR2 FQNEAQ (reference sequence).

This clone was found once. The chain employs TRBV18 and TRBJ2-4; 14 nucleotides line up with TRBD2. The trim removed 3 bases at V and 9 bases at J, leaving 19 bases unmatched. This CDR3 comprises 20 residues. CDR1 is KGHSH, CDR2 LQKENI, per germline. The CDR3 protein is CASSPQSIFRLAGGGTIQYF. The CDR3, as DNA: TGTGCCAGCTCACCCCAGTCTATTTTCCGACTAGCGGGAGGGGGTACCATTCAGTACTTC.

V and J are TRBV9 and TRBJ2-7; 11 nucleotides agree with TRBD1. The CDR3 runs to 16 residues. V gave up 1 base and J gave up 0 bases; unmatched junction bases: 3. The V gene's germline CDR1 is SGDLS and CDR2 YYNGEE. As DNA, the CDR3 is TGTGCCAGCAGCGTACGGGGACAGGGGGACTCCTACGAGCAGTACTTC. Amino acid sequence: CASSVRGQGDSYEQYF.

The gene calls are TRBV30 and TRBJ2-2; no definite D call. The CDR3 runs 13 residues. The germline CDR1 and CDR2 sequences are GTSNPN and SVGIG (reference sequence). V gave up 2 bases and J gave up 5 bases, with 9 bases separating them. The CDR3 loop reads CAWSSDTTGELFF. The CDR3 DNA reads TGTGCCTGGAGTTCGGATACGACCGGGGAGCTGTTTTTT.

This clone is a singleton in its sample. The chain links TRBV4-3 to TRBJ1-4; D call uncertain. The CDR3 has 16 residues. V dropped 0 bases and J dropped 5 bases, with 13 bases sitting between them. Looked up from germline, CDR1 is LGHNA and CDR2 is YSLEER. CDR3 bases: TGCGCCAGCAGCCAAGATTTTCGTCCCCCCAATGAAAAACTGTTTTTT. Its protein product is CASSQDFRPPNEKLFF.

There are a few counts of this clone. The rearrangement uses TRBV27 and TRBJ1-6; tentative D call: TRBD1 (5 bases). The CDR3 has 12 residues. Trimming took off 8 bases at V and 9 bases at J, with 11 bases between the two ends. The V gene's germline CDR1 is MNHEY and CDR2 SMNVEV (reference sequence). The CDR3 loop is CASSWGGSPLHF. The CDR3, as DNA: TGTGCCAGCTCCTGGGGGGGTTCACCCCTCCACTTT.

This sequence joins TRBV18 and TRBJ2-5; 8 nucleotides agree with TRBD1. Trimming at V came to 4 bases and at J to 0 bases, leaving 7 bases not matched to a gene. CDR1 and CDR2 (germline): KGHSH, LQKENI. The CDR3 covers 16 residues. The CDR3, as DNA: TGTGCCAGCTCACAAGCCGGGACAGGAGACCAAGAGACCCAGTACTTC. It specifies CASSQAGTGDQETQYF.

This clone was counted a single time. The rearrangement links TRBV28 to TRBJ2-5; possibly TRBD1 for D (5 bases). V was cut by 5 bases and J by 2 bases, with 12 bases left in between. The germline V gene encodes CDR1 MDHEN and CDR2 SYDVKM. CDR3 length: 14 amino acids. The CDR3 loop is CASSIRVTQETQYF. The CDR3 bases are TGTGCCAGCAGTATCAGGGTGACTCAAGAGACCCAGTACTTC.

The V and J genes are TRBV28 and TRBJ1-3; D gene ambiguous. V lost 3 bases to trimming and J lost 0 bases, with 12 bases between them. From germline, CDR1 is MDHEN and CDR2 SYDVKM. The CDR3 spans 16 residues. The CDR3 sequence is CASSFGERISGNTIYF. The CDR3 nucleotides read TGTGCCAGCAGTTTCGGGGAAAGAATCTCTGGAAACACCATATATTTT.

The chain links TRBV19 to TRBJ1-4, with a weak D call TRBD1 (5 bases). CDR3 length: 15 residues. Germline CDR1 and CDR2: LNHDA and SQIVND (reference sequence). V lost 3 bases and J 10 bases, leaving 18 bases between the germline ends. The CDR3 spells CASSIRGTVGGKLFF. The CDR3 nucleotides read TGTGCCAGTAGTATCCGGGGGACGGTGGGGGGAAAACTGTTTTTT.

The chain employs TRBV7-8 and TRBJ2-3; D possibly corresponds to TRBD2 (7 bases). The CDR3 has 16 amino acids. Per the germline V gene, CDR1 is SGHVS and CDR2 is FQNEAQ. V lost 7 bases and J lost 0, with 17 bases in between. CDR3 sequence reads: CASKPRGGDSTDTQYF. CDR3 bases: TGTGCCAGCAAGCCGCGAGGGGGGGACAGCACAGATACGCAGTATTTT.

This chain joins TRBV19 and TRBJ2-7; D not certain. The germline V and J ends were trimmed by 5 bases and 0 bases, with 8 bases remaining between them. The CDR3 is made up of 13 amino acids. CDR1 LNHDA and CDR2 SQIVND come from the germline V gene (reference sequence). Here the CDR3 reads CASSRTSSYEQYF. The CDR3 region has the DNA TGTGCCAGTAGTCGTACGAGCTCCTACGAGCAGTACTTC.

About this clone: This specimen includes other DNA sequences encoding the same CDR3. This chain joins TRBV7-2 and TRBJ1-2, with 7 bases fitting TRBD1. CDR1 SGHTA and CDR2 FQGNSA come from the germline V gene. The CDR3 length is 13 residues. The trim removed 5 bases at V and 4 bases at J, leaving 4 bases unmatched. This chain's CDR3 is CASSNRGGYGYTF. The CDR3 DNA reads as TGTGCCAGCAGCAACAGGGGTGGCTATGGCTACACCTTC.

The V gene is TRBV5-1, the J gene TRBJ2-5, with 16 bases lining up with TRBD2. The germline CDR1 and CDR2 sequences are SGHRS and YFSETQ. There are 18 residues in the CDR3. V gave up 4 bases and J gave up 5 bases; unmatched junction bases: 11. CDR3 protein: CASSTGLAGGAGEETQYF. The CDR3 DNA reads TGCGCCAGCAGCACGGGACTAGCGGGAGGGGCCGGGGAGGAGACCCAGTACTTC.